This T cell receptor beta chain originates from a study of blood T cells in healthy people across ages. Study results and limitations: Bulk PBMC profiling left naive and antigen-experienced comparisons inconclusive. Researchers judged that diversity estimates from one million T cells fell short of true values.

About this clonotype itself: The antigen remains unidentified.

Trimming left V 4 bases short and J 5 bases short, with 14 bases between. The germline CDR1 and CDR2 sequences are LGHNA and YNFKEQ. The CDR3 sequence is 14 residues long. A second PCR of 7 to 11 cycles used a sample-barcoded 5' primer and a J-beta primer mix. The template-switch adaptor was a 5' adaptor with 12 random nucleotides. It tagged each cDNA molecule. TCRdb re-analysed the 5' RACE reads in MiXCR, keeping a single row per CDR3 protein. The table records over 950,000 distinct CDR3 sequences, more than 30% of them present only once. Source material: blood. This TCR was sampled from a man aged 18 to 29 in good health. J is TRBJ1-1 and V is TRBV4-2; D possibly corresponds to TRBD1 (6 bases). The CDR3 region has the DNA TGTGCCAGCAGCCCTAGGGGGGGCGAAACTGAAGCTTTCTTT. Its translation is CASSPRGGETEAFF.